These 10 T cell receptor beta chains came from one sample sequenced in a study of metastatic and nonmetastatic thyroid tumors. TCRdb reprocessed the PCR reads using MiXCR. The sample consists of tens of thousands of clones, 15% to 20% of them appearing once. Patients underwent thyroid surgery, and none had received any treatment before it. Sequencing was carried out using blood. Source of these receptors: a female donor with papillary thyroid cancer or a benign thyroid nodule (not recorded which). Some clones in this sample may be carry-over from other donors' samples.

The chain links TRBV19 to TRBJ2-6, with a weak D call TRBD1 (6 bases). The V end lost 4 bases, the J end lost 2 bases, and 15 bases lay between the germline ends. The CDR3 extends over 17 amino acids. Germline V CDR1 and CDR2: LNHDA, SQIVND (reference sequence). DNA for the CDR3: TGTGCCAGTAGTAGACTATTACAGGGTACTGGGGCCAACGTCCTGACTTTC. It is translated as CASSRLLQGTGANVLTF. The full variable domain, rest sourced from reference TRBV19 and TRBJ2-6, is DGGITQSPKYLFRKEGQNVTLSCEQNLNHDAMYWYRQDPGQGLRLIYYSQIVNDFQKGDIAEGYSVSREKKESFPLTVTSAQKNPTAFYLCASSRLLQGTGANVLTFGAGSRLTVL.

This clone was seen many times. This chain links TRBV7-6 with TRBJ2-2; no clear D. V gave up 7 bases and J gave up 8 bases, with 14 bases separating them. Germline CDR1 reads SGHVS; CDR2 reads FNYEAQ. This CDR3 has 13 residues. CDR3 sequence reads: CASIEWVEGELFF. CDR3 in DNA: TGTGCCAGCATAGAGTGGGTCGAAGGGGAGCTGTTTTTT.

The chain links TRBV20-1 to TRBJ2-2; D perhaps matches TRBD2 (6 bases). The CDR3 contains 16 residues. V lost 2 bases to trimming and J lost 1 base, with 14 bases between them. CDR1 and CDR2 (germline): DFQATT, SNEGSKA (reference sequence). This chain's CDR3 is CSARYHTAGNTGELFF. For the CDR3, the DNA is TGCAGTGCTAGATATCATACAGCGGGGAACACCGGGGAGCTGTTTTTT.

This clone was found many times. The V and J genes are TRBV19 and TRBJ2-6; possibly TRBD1 for D (5 bases). The CDR3 consists of 17 residues. V lost 2 bases and J 0 bases, leaving 11 bases between the germline ends. Germline lookup yields CDR1 LNHDA and CDR2 SQIVND (reference sequence). The CDR3 sequence is CASSIQGSFSGANVLTF. The CDR3 DNA reads TGTGCCAGTAGTATACAGGGATCCTTCTCTGGGGCCAACGTCCTGACTTTC.

This clone was recorded at least ten times. Given a much more abundant clone one base away, this may be a read error. The CDR3 does not close with the conserved phenylalanine or tryptophan, likely indicating a read error. V usage is TRBV6-1 and J usage is TRBJ1-2; 7 nucleotides match TRBD1. Germline V gene sequence: CDR1 MNHNS, CDR2 SASEGT. The CDR3 sequence is 15 residues long. V shed 5 bases, J shed 0 bases, and the junction held 6 bases outside the gene matches. DNA for the CDR3: TGTGCCAGCAGTACGGGACAGACTACTAACTATGGCTACACCCTC. Its translation is CASSTGQTTNYGYTL.

This clone was detected ten times or more. This chain uses TRBV4-1 with TRBJ2-5; no reliable D call. Germline V gene sequence: CDR1 MGHRA, CDR2 YSYEKL. The CDR3 contains 15 residues. The V gene lost 1 base and the J gene lost 2 bases, with 11 bases spanning the gap. This CDR3 is CASSQADQRQETQYF. The CDR3 DNA sequence: TGCGCCAGCAGCCAAGCGGACCAACGGCAAGAGACCCAGTACTTC.

V gene TRBV20-1 combines with J gene TRBJ1-5; D gene uncertain. The germline gives CDR1 DFQATT, CDR2 SNEGSKA (reference sequence). The CDR3 loop spans 15 amino acids. Trimming took off 0 bases at V and 0 bases at J, with 9 bases between the two ends. CDR3 sequence reads: CSARDASNSNQPQHF. The DNA for the CDR3 is TGCAGTGCTAGAGATGCCAGCAATAGCAATCAGCCCCAGCATTTT.

This clone was counted ten times or more. This chain connects TRBV7-2 to TRBJ2-5, with TRBD2 identical over 7 bases. The CDR3 runs to 17 residues. Trimming at V came to 5 bases and at J to 4 bases, leaving 16 bases not matched to a gene. Germline CDR1 and CDR2: SGHTA and FQGNSA. The CDR3 nucleotides read TGTGCCAGCAGCCCTCAGGGAGCGGGGAACCCAGGAGAGACCCAGTACTTC. Translation gives CASSPQGAGNPGETQYF.

This clone was counted only a few times. V gene TRBV25-1 combines with J gene TRBJ1-6; D may be TRBD1 (5 bases). V was clipped by 2 bases and J by 5 bases, with 10 bases between them. Germline V lookup: CDR1 MGHDK, CDR2 SYGVNS. The CDR3 has 15 amino acids. CDR3 bases: TGTGCCAGCAGTGAAACGGGGCGGCATAATTCACCCCTCCACTTT. It encodes CASSETGRHNSPLHF.

The rearrangement uses TRBV11-2 and TRBJ1-6; D is ambiguous. Trimming took 0 bases from V and 6 from J, leaving 12 bases between them. The CDR3 loop spans 16 amino acids. Germline loops: CDR1 SGHAT, CDR2 FQNNGV. This CDR3 reads CASSLDSEGLNSPLHF. The CDR3 bases are TGTGCCAGCAGCTTAGACTCGGAGGGCCTTAATTCACCCCTCCACTTT.